These T cell receptor beta chains were read from a single sample in a study of cytomegalovirus exposure and HLA in healthy donors. Some clones are missing from TCRdb's copy, which holds only in-frame ones; the method was immunoSEQ multiplex PCR. The sample yields some 96,000 clones, under 85% seen once. Specimen: PBMCs. Source of these receptors: a man aged 40-49 years in good health and CMV-seronegative. Each CDR3 is given with its conserved first and last residue. Each record gives: clone size, J gene, D gene, V gene, CDR3 DNA, CDR3 protein. A D gene is named only where the DNA matches it firmly. A row's size may be missing; if present it is once, few, many or a size class.

abundance: -
j_gene: TRBJ2-1
d_gene: TRBD1
v_gene: TRBV18
CDR3nt: TGTGCCAGCTCACCAGGGACAGACTACAATGAGCAGTTCTTC
CDR3aa: CASSPGTDYNEQFF

abundance: few
j_gene: TRBJ2-1
d_gene: TRBD1
v_gene: TRBV11-3
CDR3nt: TGTGCCAGCAGCTTGCGGGACAGGGGGTCCTACAATGAGCAGTTCTTC
CDR3aa: CASSLRDRGSYNEQFF

abundance: -
j_gene: TRBJ2-1
d_gene: -
v_gene: TRBV29-1
CDR3nt: TGCAGCGTTGAAAGGAGGGTTCTTGAGCAGTTCTTC
CDR3aa: CSVERRVLEQFF

abundance: -
j_gene: TRBJ2-7
d_gene: TRBD2
v_gene: TRBV9
CDR3nt: TGTGCCAGCAGCGCCGCCGGGAGGAAGTACTTC
CDR3aa: CASSAAGRKYF

abundance: -
j_gene: TRBJ1-5
d_gene: -
v_gene: TRBV7-2
CDR3nt: TGTGCCAGCAGCTTAACTACAGGAGTCGATCAGCCCCAGCATTTT
CDR3aa: CASSLTTGVDQPQHF

abundance: few
j_gene: TRBJ2-7
d_gene: -
v_gene: TRBV5-1
CDR3nt: TGCGCCAGCAGCTTGGGGGGCCGGTTTAGCTCCTACGAGCAGTACTTC
CDR3aa: CASSLGGRFSSYEQYF

abundance: -
j_gene: TRBJ2-3
d_gene: -
v_gene: TRBV28
CDR3nt: TGTGCCACCTCTCGCGGGGGCAGCACAGATACGCAGTATTTT
CDR3aa: CATSRGGSTDTQYF

abundance: -
j_gene: TRBJ2-7
d_gene: -
v_gene: TRBV5-6
CDR3nt: TGTGCCAGCAGCTTGGAGGGGCTGGCGTACGAGCAGTACTTC
CDR3aa: CASSLEGLAYEQYF

abundance: -
j_gene: TRBJ1-6
d_gene: -
v_gene: TRBV14
CDR3nt: TGTGCCAGCAGCCAAGTAGTAAATTCACCCCTCCACTTT
CDR3aa: CASSQVVNSPLHF

abundance: once
j_gene: TRBJ2-7
d_gene: -
v_gene: TRBV28
CDR3nt: TGTGCCAGCAGTTTCGCCGGGAGCTCGTACGAGCAGTACTTC
CDR3aa: CASSFAGSSYEQYF

abundance: -
j_gene: TRBJ1-1
d_gene: -
v_gene: TRBV9
CDR3nt: TGTGCCAGCAGCGTAATTCAGGGCCAAAACACTGAAGCTTTCTTT
CDR3aa: CASSVIQGQNTEAFF

abundance: -
j_gene: TRBJ2-3
d_gene: TRBD1
v_gene: TRBV10-3
CDR3nt: TGTGCCATCAGTGAGACAGGACAGGGAGGCAGCACAGATACGCAGTATTTT
CDR3aa: CAISETGQGGSTDTQYF

abundance: once
j_gene: TRBJ1-1
d_gene: -
v_gene: TRBV7-2
CDR3nt: TGTGCCAGCAGCTTAAGGTCAGGGACTGAAGCTTTCTTT
CDR3aa: CASSLRSGTEAFF

abundance: once
j_gene: TRBJ2-5
d_gene: TRBD2
v_gene: TRBV9
CDR3nt: TGTGCCAGCAGCGTAGGACTAGCGGGAGTTGCAGAGACCCAGTACTTC
CDR3aa: CASSVGLAGVAETQYF

abundance: -
j_gene: TRBJ2-5
d_gene: TRBD2
v_gene: TRBV6-5
CDR3nt: TGTGCCAGCAGTACATACACTAGCGGAATAAGGGCCCAGTACTTC
CDR3aa: CASSTYTSGIRAQYF

abundance: -
j_gene: TRBJ2-7
d_gene: TRBD1
v_gene: TRBV4-1
CDR3nt: TGCGCCAGCAGCCACCTAGGGACAGGGACCTACGAGCAGTACTTC
CDR3aa: CASSHLGTGTYEQYF

abundance: -
j_gene: TRBJ1-5
d_gene: TRBD1
v_gene: TRBV28
CDR3nt: TGTGCCAGCAGTCCCCAACAGGGGAGCAATCAGCCCCAGCATTTT
CDR3aa: CASSPQQGSNQPQHF

abundance: -
j_gene: TRBJ1-3
d_gene: -
v_gene: TRBV19
CDR3nt: TGTGCCAGTAGTCCGACAGCGTCCGGAAACACCATATATTTT
CDR3aa: CASSPTASGNTIYF